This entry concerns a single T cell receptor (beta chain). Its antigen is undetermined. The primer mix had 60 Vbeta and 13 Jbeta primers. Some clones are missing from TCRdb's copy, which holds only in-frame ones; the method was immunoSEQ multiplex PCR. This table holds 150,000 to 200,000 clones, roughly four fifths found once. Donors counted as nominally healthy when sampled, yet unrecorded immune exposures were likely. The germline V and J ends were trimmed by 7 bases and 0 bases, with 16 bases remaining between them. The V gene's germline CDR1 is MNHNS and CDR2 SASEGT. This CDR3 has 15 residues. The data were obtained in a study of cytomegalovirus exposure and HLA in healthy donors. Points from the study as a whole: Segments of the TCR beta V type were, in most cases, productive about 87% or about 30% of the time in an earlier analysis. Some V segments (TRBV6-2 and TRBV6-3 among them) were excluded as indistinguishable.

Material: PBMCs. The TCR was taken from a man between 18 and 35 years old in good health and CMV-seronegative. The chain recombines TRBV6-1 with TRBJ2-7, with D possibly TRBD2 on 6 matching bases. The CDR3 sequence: CASTLTKGLSYEQYF. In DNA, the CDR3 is TGTGCCAGCACCCTAACGAAGGGACTCTCCTACGAGCAGTACTTC.